The sequence of this T cell receptor (beta chain) was determined in a study of T cell changes during pregnancy in multiple sclerosis. Repertoires were generated with immunoSEQ multiplex PCR, while TCRdb's copy carries only in-frame clones and drops some. The sample shows about 50,000 clones, 90% of them seen only once. The CDR3 is 13 amino acids. Germline assignment: CDR1 MNHEY and CDR2 SMNVEV (reference sequence). Trimming took off 5 bases at V and 6 bases at J, with 10 bases between the two ends. V and J are TRBV27 and TRBJ1-4, with unresolved D. The specimen was peripheral blood, collected after pregnancy. The TCR comes from a female donor in good health, enrolled as a control in a pregnancy study. DNA of the CDR3: TGTGCCAGCAGTGACGAGGCTGATGAAAAACTGTTTTTT. It specifies CASSDEADEKLFF.